Listed below are T cell receptor beta chains from one sample, sequenced in a study of blood T cells in healthy people across ages. MiXCR was run by TCRdb on the 5' RACE reads, yielding one entry per CDR3 protein. The sample carries 1.5 million to 1.8 million distinct CDR3 sequences, less than 45% recorded once. Sample: blood. The source is a woman under 30 in good health. The CDR3 runs from the conserved cysteine through the conserved F or W. The order of the fields is J gene, V gene, CDR3 protein.

TRBJ2-1 TRBV7-8 CASSLPLRVRRSYNEQFF
TRBJ2-5 TRBV12-3/TRBV12-4 CASSLRQVYNEQYF
TRBJ2-7 TRBV12-3/TRBV12-4 CASSLKGEGYEQYF
TRBJ2-7 TRBV18 CASAQGRTYEQYF
TRBJ1-5 TRBV7-9 CVSSGGGSNQPQHF
TRBJ2-1 TRBV3-1 CASSPQGMASGGGEQFF
TRBJ2-3 TRBV6-1 CASSEYIPGLTDTQYF
TRBJ1-5 TRBV4-3 CASSQDLSYINQPQHF
TRBJ2-1 TRBV29-1 CSVDPGPLGNEQFF
TRBJ2-3 TRBV4-2 CASSKEGTDTQYF
TRBJ2-1 TRBV6-2/TRBV6-3 CASSYRGAIINEQFF
TRBJ2-3 TRBV2 CASSEERASTDTQYF
TRBJ2-7 TRBV6-6 CASSALVLSEQYF
TRBJ1-6 TRBV7-2 CASSVRPGQDIPPANSPLHF
TRBJ2-1 TRBV12-5 CASGLGLAGSYNERYF
TRBJ2-3 TRBV29-1 CSTTGGDGTDTQYF
TRBJ2-1 TRBV6-2/TRBV6-3 CASRGLGISYNEQFF
TRBJ2-1 TRBV12-3/TRBV12-4 CASRISTGMYNEQFF
TRBJ2-7 TRBV18 CASSPIGGEEQYF